This TCR beta chain emerged from a study of blood T cell repertoires in COVID-19. Individuals drawn from approximately 22 US areas were about 18 to 95 years old. The CDR3 is made up of 13 amino acids. The J segment lost 6 bases and the V segment lost 5 bases, leaving 4 bases of the junction unmatched. In the authors' workflow: Reference gene primer amplification in the assay estimated nucleated cell counts. The protocol was immunoSEQ multiplex PCR, while the TCRdb copy is restricted to in-frame clones and leaves out a portion. D and trimming were read from the DNA, whereas the V and J calls and clone size are those reported in that table. The sample holds a few hundred thousand clones, 92% seen once.

The chain combines TRBV12-3 or TRBV12-4 with TRBJ2-7; the match to TRBD1 covers 10 bases. Specimen: PBMCs or T cells enriched from blood (not recorded which). The source of this sequence is a woman in her twenties or thirties who had recovered from COVID-19. The CDR3 nucleotides are TGTGCCAGCAGTCGTGGGACAGGGGTCGAGCAGTACTTC. It translates to CASSRGTGVEQYF.